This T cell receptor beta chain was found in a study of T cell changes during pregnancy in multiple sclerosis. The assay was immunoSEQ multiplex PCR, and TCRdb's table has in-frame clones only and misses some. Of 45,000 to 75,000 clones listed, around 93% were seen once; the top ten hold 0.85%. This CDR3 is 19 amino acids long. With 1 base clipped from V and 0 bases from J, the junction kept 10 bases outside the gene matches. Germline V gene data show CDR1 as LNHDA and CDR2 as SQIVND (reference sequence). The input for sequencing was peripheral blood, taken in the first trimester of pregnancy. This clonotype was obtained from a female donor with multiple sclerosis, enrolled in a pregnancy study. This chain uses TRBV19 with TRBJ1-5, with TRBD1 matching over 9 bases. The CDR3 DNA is TGTGCCAGTAGTATAGTTTACAGGGGGCTTGGGTATAGCAATCAGCCCCAGCATTTT. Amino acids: CASSIVYRGLGYSNQPQHF.